This TCR beta chain was retrieved from a study of T cells in Graves' hyperthyroidism and ophthalmopathy. Overall study context: Prior to any treatment, at the point of initial diagnosis, peripheral blood was collected.

Comment on this clonotype: Its antigen is as yet unknown.

Ophthalmopathy patients had moderate-to-severe active disease, CAS ≥3, NOSPECS ≥4, and disease duration under 3 months. Study-level points and caveats: Through a model of 13 V-J features, ophthalmopathy was separated from stable hyperthyroidism. The majority of expanded thyroid clonotypes above 0.001 also appeared in blood.

From germline, CDR1 is SNHLY and CDR2 FYNNEI. There are 12 residues in the CDR3. V gave up 4 bases and J gave up 5 bases, with 6 bases separating them. Amplification targeted TCR beta CDR3 regions from RNA transcripts. HTBI primers drove first-round RT-PCR of the TCR CDR3. TCRdb re-called the multiplex PCR reads through MiXCR, storing one row per CDR3 protein. The data show more than 500,000 distinct CDR3 sequences, roughly 16% seen once. This rearrangement joins TRBV2 to TRBJ1-5; D unresolved. The TCR sequence derives from a woman aged 25 to 39 with Graves' ophthalmopathy. Sequencing input: blood. CDR3 in amino acids: CASSVEDQPQHF. DNA of the CDR3: TGTGCCAGCAGTGTAGAGGATCAGCCCCAGCATTTT.